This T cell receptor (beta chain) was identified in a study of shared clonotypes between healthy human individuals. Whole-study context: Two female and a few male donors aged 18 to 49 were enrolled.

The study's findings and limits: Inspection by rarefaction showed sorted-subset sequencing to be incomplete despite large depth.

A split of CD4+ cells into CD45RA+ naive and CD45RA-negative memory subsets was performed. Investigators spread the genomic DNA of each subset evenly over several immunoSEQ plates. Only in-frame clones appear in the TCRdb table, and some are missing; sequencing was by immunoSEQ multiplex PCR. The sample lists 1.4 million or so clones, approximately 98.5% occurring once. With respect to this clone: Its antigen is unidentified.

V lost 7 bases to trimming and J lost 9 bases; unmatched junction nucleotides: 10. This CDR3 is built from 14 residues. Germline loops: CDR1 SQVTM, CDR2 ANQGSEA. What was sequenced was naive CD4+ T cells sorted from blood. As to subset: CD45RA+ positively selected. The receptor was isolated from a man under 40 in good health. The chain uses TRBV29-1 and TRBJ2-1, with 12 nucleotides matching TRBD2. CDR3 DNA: TGCAGCGCGGCGCCGGGACTAGCGGGTGGTGAGCAGTTCTTC. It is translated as CSAAPGLAGGEQFF.